Below, one TCR beta chain is given with its context. The TCR beta repertoire was assessed by survey-level immunoSEQ sequencing. Repertoires were generated with immunoSEQ multiplex PCR, while TCRdb's copy carries only in-frame clones and drops some. Of 68,000 or so clones listed, about 93% are singletons. Germline V CDR1 and CDR2: MNHEY, SVGAGI. This CDR3 is built from 16 residues. V lost 4 bases and J lost 3, with 16 bases in between. The chain combines TRBV6-5 with TRBJ2-1, with a possible D match to TRBD2 (6 bases). The TCR sequence derives from a man aged 35-49 years with rheumatoid arthritis. The sample comprised PBMCs. CDR3 residues: CASSSNGGTFYNEQFF. CDR3 in DNA: TGTGCCAGCAGTTCAAATGGCGGGACCTTCTACAATGAGCAGTTCTTC.